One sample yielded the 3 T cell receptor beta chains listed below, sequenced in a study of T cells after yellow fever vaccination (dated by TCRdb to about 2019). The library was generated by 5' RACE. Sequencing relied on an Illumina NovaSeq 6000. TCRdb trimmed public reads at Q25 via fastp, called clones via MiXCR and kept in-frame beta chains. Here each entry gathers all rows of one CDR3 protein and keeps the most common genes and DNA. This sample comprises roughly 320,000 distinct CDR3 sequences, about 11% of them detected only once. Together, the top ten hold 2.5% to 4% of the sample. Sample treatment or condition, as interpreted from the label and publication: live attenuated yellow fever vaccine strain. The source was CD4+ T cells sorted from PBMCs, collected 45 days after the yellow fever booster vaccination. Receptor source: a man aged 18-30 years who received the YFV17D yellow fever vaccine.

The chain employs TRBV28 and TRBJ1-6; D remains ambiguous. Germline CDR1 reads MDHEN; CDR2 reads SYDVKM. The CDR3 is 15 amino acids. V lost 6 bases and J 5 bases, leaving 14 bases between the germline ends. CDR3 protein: CASRLDGSNNSPLHF. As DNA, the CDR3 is TGTGCCAGCAGATTGGACGGCTCAAATAATTCACCCCTCCACTTT.

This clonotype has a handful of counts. CDR3 sequence: CASSEDRGEKLFF. Written as DNA, the CDR3 is TGTGCCAGCAGTGAAGATCGGGGGGAAAAACTGTTTTTT. This chain links TRBV2 with TRBJ1-4, with D possibly TRBD1 on 5 matching bases. Between the trimmed V and J ends, which lost 1 base and 8 bases, there was a span of 8 bases. This CDR3 comprises 13 residues. Germline lookup yields CDR1 SNHLY and CDR2 FYNNEI.

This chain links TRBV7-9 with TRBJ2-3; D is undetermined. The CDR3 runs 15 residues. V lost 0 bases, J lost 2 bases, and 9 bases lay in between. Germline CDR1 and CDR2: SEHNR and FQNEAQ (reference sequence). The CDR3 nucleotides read TGTGCCAGCAGCTTAGCTGTGGGGATCACAGATACGCAGTATTTT. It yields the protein CASSLAVGITDTQYF.